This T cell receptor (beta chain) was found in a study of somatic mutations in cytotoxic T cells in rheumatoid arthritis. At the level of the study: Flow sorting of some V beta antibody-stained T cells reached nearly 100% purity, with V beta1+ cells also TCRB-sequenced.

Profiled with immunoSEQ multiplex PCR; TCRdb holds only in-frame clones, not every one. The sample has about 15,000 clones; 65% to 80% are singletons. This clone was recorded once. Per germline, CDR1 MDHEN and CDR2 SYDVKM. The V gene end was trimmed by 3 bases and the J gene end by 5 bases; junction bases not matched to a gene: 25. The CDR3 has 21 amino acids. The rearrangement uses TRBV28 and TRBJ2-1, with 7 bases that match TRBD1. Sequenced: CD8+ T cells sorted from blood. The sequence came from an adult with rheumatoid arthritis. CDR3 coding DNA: TGTGCCAGCAGTTTTTTTCGAGCCCGGACAGAGATGAGGGGGCGGCACAATGAGCAGTTCTTC. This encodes CASSFFRARTEMRGRHNEQFF.